The 21 T cell receptor beta chains presented below share a single source sample, sequenced in a study of blood T cell repertoires in COVID-19. Sequencing was performed with immunoSEQ multiplex PCR; in TCRdb, only in-frame clones are kept and a portion is missing. The data show under 300,000 clones, 65% to 90% seen once. Sequenced material: peripheral blood. Receptor source: a human donor in a cohort sampled during active COVID-19.

This clone was seen a few times. The chain couples TRBV7-9 to TRBJ2-5, with D tentatively TRBD1 (6 bases). The germline V gene encodes CDR1 SEHNR and CDR2 FQNEAQ (reference sequence). CDR3 length: 15 residues. Trimming stripped 5 bases from V and 1 base from J, with 14 bases between. Written as DNA, the CDR3 is TGTGCCAGCAGCGCCAGACGGACAGCCCAAGAGACCCAGTACTTC. Translated: CASSARRTAQETQYF. The complete variable domain, with remaining parts taken from reference TRBV7-9 and TRBJ2-5, reads DTGVSQNPRHKITKRGQNVTFRCDPISEHNRLYWYRQTLGQGPEFLTYFQNEAQLEKSRLLSDRFSAERPKGSFSTLEIQRTEQGDSAMYLCASSARRTAQETQYFGPGTRLLVL.

V gene TRBV3-1 (or the pseudogene TRBV3-2) combines with J gene TRBJ2-5; 7 bases match TRBD2. Per germline, CDR1 LGHDT and CDR2 YNNKEL (reference sequence). The junction had 14 bases not matched to a gene; V was cut back by 5 bases and J by 5 bases. The CDR3 contains 16 residues. CDR3 sequence: CASSSRDYASGETQYF. The CDR3 DNA follows: TGTGCCAGCAGCTCCCGGGACTACGCCTCGGGGGAGACCCAGTACTTC.

The rearrangement links TRBV27 to TRBJ2-7, with no clear D. The CDR3 has 14 amino acids. Trimming shortened V by 3 bases and J by 2 bases, and 11 bases separated the two germline ends. Germline loops: CDR1 MNHEY, CDR2 SMNVEV (reference sequence). CDR3 region: CASSFRGLAYEQYF. The CDR3 nucleotides are TGTGCCAGCAGTTTCCGAGGTTTAGCCTACGAGCAGTACTTC.

The rearrangement joins TRBV5-4 to TRBJ1-3, with 7 positions matching TRBD1. Per germline, CDR1 SGHNT and CDR2 YYREEE (reference sequence). Trimming cost V 4 bases and J 0 bases; bases outside gene matches: 4. The CDR3 consists of 15 residues. CDR3 in amino acids: CASSKDRSSGNTIYF. The CDR3, as DNA: TGTGCCAGCAGCAAGGACAGGAGCTCTGGAAACACCATATATTTT.

The chain couples TRBV18 to TRBJ2-1, with TRBD2 identical over 10 bases. The CDR3 length is 16 residues. CDR1 KGHSH and CDR2 LQKENI come from the germline V gene. V lost 4 bases to trimming and J lost 3 bases; unmatched junction nucleotides: 6. CDR3: CASSLLAGGGYNEQFF. As DNA, the CDR3 is TGTGCCAGCTCACTCTTAGCGGGAGGAGGCTACAATGAGCAGTTCTTC.

Comment on this clone: This specimen includes other DNA sequences encoding the same CDR3. The V gene is TRBV6-5, the J gene TRBJ1-1; 7 bases are shared with TRBD1. The germline V gene encodes CDR1 MNHEY and CDR2 SVGAGI. The CDR3 extends over 13 amino acids. J was trimmed by 5 bases and V by 3 bases; bases with no gene match: 3. CDR3 DNA: TGTGCCAGCAGTTATGGCAGGGGGACTGAAGCTTTCTTT. It codes for CASSYGRGTEAFF.

The chain employs TRBV7-3 and TRBJ2-7; D gene uncertain. Between the trimmed V and J ends, which lost 5 bases and 4 bases, there was a span of 12 bases. CDR1 is SGHTA, CDR2 FQGTGA, per germline. This CDR3 spans 13 amino acids. This CDR3 reads CASSQYTPYEQYF. The CDR3 coding sequence is TGTGCCAGCAGCCAATACACCCCTTACGAGCAGTACTTC.

This clone was seen only a few times. This chain links TRBV7-9 with TRBJ1-2; 9 bases map to TRBD1. In germline, CDR1 is SEHNR, CDR2 FQNEAQ (reference sequence). There are 15 residues in the CDR3. The ends lost 5 bases at V and 3 bases at J; junction bases unmatched: 7. DNA of the CDR3: TGTGCCAGCAGCCAAGGGACAGGGAAAGACTATGGCTACACCTTC. Protein product: CASSQGTGKDYGYTF.

V is TRBV5-1 and J is TRBJ2-7; maybe TRBD2 (6 bases). Germline values: CDR1 SGHRS, CDR2 YFSETQ. The V end was cut by 3 bases, the J end by 6 bases, with 13 bases between. The CDR3 consists of 13 residues. Written as DNA, the CDR3 is TGCGCCAGCAGCTCCGGGGGAGGCCCCGAGCAGTACTTC. It specifies CASSSGGGPEQYF.

J is TRBJ2-2 and V is TRBV3-1 (or the pseudogene TRBV3-2), with a possible D match to TRBD2 (5 bases). The V gene lost 6 bases and the J gene lost 0 bases, with 8 bases spanning the gap. The V gene's germline CDR1 is LGHDT and CDR2 YNNKEL (reference sequence). The CDR3 runs 14 residues. CDR3 nucleotide sequence: TGTGCCAGCAGGCGGGCCACGAACACCGGGGAGCTGTTTTTT. It codes for CASRRATNTGELFF.

The chain has TRBV7-8 and TRBJ1-4, with D unresolved. CDR1 is SGHVS, CDR2 FQNEAQ, per germline. The V gene lost 2 bases and the J gene lost 0 bases, with 7 bases spanning the gap. The CDR3 loop spans 15 amino acids. The CDR3 loop reads CASSLNTATNEKLFF. CDR3 nucleotide sequence: TGTGCCAGCAGCTTAAACACAGCAACTAATGAAAAACTGTTTTTT. Looking up the rest from reference TRBV7-8 and TRBJ1-4 gives the full variable domain: GAGVSQSPRYKVAKRGQDVALRCDPISGHVSLFWYQQALGQGPEFLTYFQNEAQLDKSGLPSDRFFAERPEGSVSTLKIQRTQQEDSAVYLCASSLNTATNEKLFFGSGTQLSVL.

The rearrangement links TRBV4-1 to TRBJ1-3; 8 bases align to TRBD1. CDR1 and CDR2 (germline): MGHRA, YSYEKL. With V trimmed by 0 bases and J by 3 bases, 4 bases remained unmatched. The CDR3 totals 16 residues. The DNA for the CDR3 is TGCGCCAGCAGCCAAGATGCAGGGGGCTTTGGAAACACCATATATTTT. Protein: CASSQDAGGFGNTIYF.

This clone was picked up many times. The genes are TRBV6-5 and TRBJ1-6, with D uncertain. V was clipped by 5 bases and J by 8 bases, with 10 bases between them. Germline CDR1 and CDR2: MNHEY and SVGAGI. The CDR3 is 13 amino acids. The CDR3: CASSSLTDSPLHF. In DNA, the CDR3 is TGTGCCAGCAGTAGTCTAACAGATTCACCCCTCCACTTT.

The CDR3 protein is CASSQVLQSGANVLTF. The CDR3 region has the DNA TGCGCCAGCAGCCAAGTCCTCCAGTCTGGGGCCAACGTCCTGACTTTC. V and J are TRBV4-3 and TRBJ2-6; D gene unclear. Germline assignment: CDR1 LGHNA and CDR2 YSLEER. CDR3 length equals 16 residues. V was trimmed by 1 base and J by 1 base, leaving 8 bases between them.

The table lists this clone with a count of one. The chain recombines TRBV6-1 with TRBJ1-2; no definite D call. Trimming took off 1 base at V and 8 bases at J, with 11 bases between the two ends. The CDR3 has 13 residues. From germline, CDR1 is MNHNS and CDR2 SASEGT. CDR3 nucleotides: TGTGCCAGCAGTGAAGGGGGAGGTTTAGGCTACACCTTC. Its translation is CASSEGGGLGYTF.

The chain uses TRBV7-9 and TRBJ2-5; TRBD2 is a possible D gene (6 bases). This CDR3 is built from 14 residues. The V gene lost 5 bases and the J gene lost 4 bases, with 14 bases spanning the gap. The V gene's germline CDR1 is SEHNR and CDR2 FQNEAQ (reference sequence). CDR3 in DNA: TGTGCCAGCAGCCACAAAGGGACTGCAGAGACCCAGTACTTC. It encodes CASSHKGTAETQYF.

This chain joins TRBV6-5 and TRBJ2-3; D gene uncertain. The V gene lost 6 bases and the J gene lost 2 bases, with 9 bases spanning the gap. In germline, CDR1 is MNHEY, CDR2 SVGAGI. The CDR3 is 13 residues long. The CDR3 region has the DNA TGTGCCAGCAGGAGGAGTACCACAGATACGCAGTATTTT. Translated: CASRRSTTDTQYF.

The chain employs TRBV19 and TRBJ1-2; 8 bases fit TRBD1. Per the germline V gene, CDR1 is LNHDA and CDR2 is SQIVND (reference sequence). Trimming at V came to 7 bases and at J to 2 bases, leaving 18 bases not matched to a gene. The CDR3 length is 18 residues. CDR3 sequence: CASTNTPDGTGANYGYTF. CDR3 in DNA: TGTGCCAGTACTAATACCCCAGACGGGACAGGAGCCAACTATGGCTACACCTTC.

The J gene is TRBJ2-5, the V gene TRBV7-2; possible D gene TRBD1, 6 bases. Germline V gives CDR1 SGHTA, CDR2 FQGNSA. Between the trimmed V and J ends, which lost 2 bases and 3 bases, there was a span of 13 bases. The CDR3 has 15 amino acids. CDR3 coding DNA: TGTGCCAGCAGCTTATACTCCCCAGGGGAAGAGACCCAGTACTTC. Its protein is CASSLYSPGEETQYF.

The chain combines TRBV6-5 with TRBJ1-1; TRBD1 matches 8 bases. After removal of 4 bases from V and 6 bases from J, the junction contained 7 bases not matched to a gene. Germline V gene lookup returns CDR1 MNHEY and CDR2 SVGAGI. The CDR3 has 14 residues. The CDR3 spells CASSSGTGLAEAFF. The CDR3 coding sequence is TGTGCCAGCAGTTCCGGGACAGGTCTCGCTGAAGCTTTCTTT.

V is TRBV7-2 and J is TRBJ2-1, with unresolved D. This CDR3 spans 11 amino acids. V dropped 5 bases and J dropped 9 bases, with 8 bases sitting between them. The germline CDR1 and CDR2 sequences are SGHTA and FQGNSA. The CDR3 sequence is CASSPLLEQFF. The CDR3 DNA is TGTGCCAGCAGCCCTCTCCTTGAGCAGTTCTTC.